Listed here are 20 T cell receptor beta chains from one sample, sequenced in a study of T cell changes during pregnancy in multiple sclerosis. Assay used: immunoSEQ multiplex PCR; TCRdb lists only in-frame clones, some missing. The sample has tens of thousands of clones; around nine tenths are singletons. The specimen was peripheral blood, collected after pregnancy. These receptors originate from a female donor with multiple sclerosis, enrolled in a pregnancy study.

The chain has TRBV11-3 and TRBJ1-6; D might be TRBD1 (6 bases). The CDR3 totals 13 residues. Germline CDR1 and CDR2: SGHNT and YENEEA. The V and J ends lost 5 bases and 8 bases respectively, with 10 bases between them. The CDR3 here is CASSDRTDSPLHF. DNA of the CDR3: TGTGCCAGCAGCGACCGGACAGATTCACCCCTCCACTTT.

The CDR3 reads CASSLDAGGTEAFF. As DNA, the CDR3 is TGTGCCAGCAGCTTGGACGCAGGGGGAACTGAAGCTTTCTTT. The gene calls are TRBV5-4 and TRBJ1-1, with 7 bases fitting TRBD1. Per germline, CDR1 SGHNT and CDR2 YYREEE (reference sequence). The CDR3 loop spans 14 amino acids. The trim removed 0 bases at V and 5 bases at J, leaving 4 bases unmatched.

Regarding this clone: The junction differs from germline at one of its ends, possibly a read error. CDR3 amino acids: CSVEDGTGSVF. DNA of the CDR3: TGCAGCGTTGAAGATGGGACAGGTTCGGTCTTC. The chain couples TRBV29-1 to TRBJ2-1; 8 nucleotides line up with TRBD1. The germline V gene has CDR1 SQVTM and CDR2 ANQGSEA. This CDR3 is built from 11 residues.

This chain connects TRBV9 to TRBJ2-7, with TRBD2 matching over 10 bases. J was trimmed by 3 bases and V by 3 bases; bases with no gene match: 6. The germline gives CDR1 SGDLS, CDR2 YYNGEE. This CDR3 is 15 amino acids long. The CDR3 bases are TGTGCCAGCAGCGGATCTAGCGGGGGACGCTACGAGCAGTACTTC. Its protein product is CASSGSSGGRYEQYF. Looking up the rest from reference TRBV9 and TRBJ2-7 gives the full variable domain: DSGVTQTPKHLITATGQRVTLRCSPRSGDLSVYWYQQSLDQGLQFLIQYYNGEERAKGNILERFSAQQFPDLHSELNLSSLELGDSALYFCASSGSSGGRYEQYFGPGTRLTVT.

The rearrangement links TRBV5-8 to TRBJ2-1; 7 bases fit TRBD1. Trimming at V came to 4 bases and at J to 5 bases, leaving 12 bases not matched to a gene. The CDR3 runs to 16 residues. Germline values: CDR1 SGHTS, CDR2 YDEGEE. The CDR3 nucleotides read TGTGCCAGCAGCCCCCTGTCTGACAGGGTCCACAATGAGCAGTTCTTC. Translating gives CASSPLSDRVHNEQFF.

This clone was observed once. The rearrangement joins TRBV5-6 to TRBJ1-2; no reliable D call. The CDR3 loop spans 15 amino acids. Trimming removed 0 bases from V and 4 bases from J, with 13 bases in between. Germline CDR1 and CDR2: SGHDT and YYEEEE. The CDR3 loop reads CASSLGGQVIYGYTF. CDR3 coding DNA: TGTGCCAGCAGCTTGGGAGGGCAGGTGATCTATGGCTACACCTTC.

The J gene is TRBJ1-1, the V gene TRBV5-6; no reliable D call. CDR1 is SGHDT and CDR2 is YYEEEE in the germline V gene. V gave up 10 bases and J gave up 0 bases, with 10 bases separating them. The CDR3 is 12 amino acids. CDR3 loop: CASRRMNTEAFF. Here the CDR3 DNA reads TGTGCCTCCCGGAGGATGAACACTGAAGCTTTCTTT.

The chain couples TRBV5-1 to TRBJ2-7; 8 nucleotides match TRBD1. V shed 0 bases and J 3 bases; nucleotides not matched to a gene: 11. Per the germline V gene, CDR1 is SGHRS and CDR2 is YFSETQ. This CDR3 contains 17 residues. The CDR3 sequence is CASSLGPQGAINYEQYF. CDR3 in DNA: TGCGCCAGCAGCTTGGGCCCTCAGGGGGCGATAAACTACGAGCAGTACTTC.

The chain has TRBV11-2 and TRBJ2-7; a weak D match, TRBD1 (6 bases). Germline V CDR1 and CDR2: SGHAT, FQNNGV. V was cut by 5 bases and J by 0 bases, with 14 bases left in between. This CDR3 region has 15 residues. The CDR3 nucleotides read TGTGCCAGCAGCAGGGACATGCTGAGCTCCTACGAGCAGTACTTC. Translating it yields CASSRDMLSSYEQYF.

The genes are TRBV10-3 and TRBJ1-1; D gene uncertain. This CDR3 has 12 amino acids. Looked up from germline, CDR1 is ENHRY and CDR2 is SYGVKD. Between the trimmed V and J ends, which lost 4 bases and 7 bases, there was a span of 10 bases. The CDR3 reads CAISVSGYEAFF. CDR3 nucleotide sequence: TGTGCCATCAGTGTCTCGGGATATGAAGCTTTCTTT.

V is TRBV7-3 and J is TRBJ2-5; tentative D call: TRBD2 (5 bases). Germline V gene sequence: CDR1 SGHTA, CDR2 FQGTGA. Trimming removed 2 bases from V and 4 bases from J, with 17 bases in between. The CDR3 totals 16 residues. The CDR3 spells CASSLVGGPAGETQYF. In DNA, the CDR3 is TGTGCCAGCAGCTTAGTAGGCGGGCCCGCCGGAGAGACCCAGTACTTC.

This sequence joins TRBV19 and TRBJ2-2; 11 nucleotides line up with TRBD1. Germline values: CDR1 LNHDA, CDR2 SQIVND (reference sequence). The CDR3 covers 19 residues. Trimming at V came to 6 bases and at J to 0 bases, leaving 12 bases not matched to a gene. This CDR3 is CASRTGTGGTRSNTGELFF. The DNA of the CDR3 is TGTGCCAGTAGGACCGGGACAGGGGGGACGCGGTCGAACACCGGGGAGCTGTTTTTT. Drawing the rest from reference TRBV19 and TRBJ2-2, the complete variable domain is DGGITQSPKYLFRKEGQNVTLSCEQNLNHDAMYWYRQDPGQGLRLIYYSQIVNDFQKGDIAEGYSVSREKKESFPLTVTSAQKNPTAFYLCASRTGTGGTRSNTGELFFGEGSRLTVL.

The rearrangement uses TRBV30 and TRBJ1-1, with D possibly being TRBD1 (6 bases). Between the trimmed V and J ends, which lost 7 bases and 5 bases, there was a span of 14 bases. In germline, CDR1 is GTSNPN, CDR2 SVGIG (reference sequence). There are 12 residues in the CDR3. In DNA form, the CDR3 reads TGTGCCTCCTCACGGGGGGCAACTGAAGCTTTCTTT. Residues: CASSRGATEAFF.

The V and J genes are TRBV2 and TRBJ1-2, with D possibly being TRBD1 (5 bases). V was trimmed by 1 base and J by 5 bases, leaving 11 bases between them. Per germline, CDR1 SNHLY and CDR2 FYNNEI. The CDR3 contains 14 residues. Here the CDR3 DNA reads TGTGCCAGCAGTGAAGGTTGGACAACATATGGCTACACCTTC. Encoded protein: CASSEGWTTYGYTF.

The rearrangement uses TRBV4-1 and TRBJ1-3, with D perhaps TRBD1 (6 bases). CDR3 size: 17 residues. V dropped 4 bases and J dropped 4 bases, with 20 bases sitting between them. CDR1 and CDR2 (germline): MGHRA, YSYEKL. CDR3 region: CASSPIGKNRVGNTIYF. The CDR3 DNA follows: TGCGCCAGCAGCCCCATCGGAAAGAACAGGGTCGGAAACACCATATATTTT.

The chain is built from TRBV12-5 and TRBJ2-7; 9 bases fit TRBD2. V dropped 3 bases and J dropped 6; count of bases not matched to a gene: 3. The CDR3 length is 13 residues. Germline assignment: CDR1 LGHNT and CDR2 FRNRAP. CDR3 sequence (DNA): TGTGCTAGTGGTTTTGGGACTAGCCGCGAGCAGTACTTC. Encoded protein: CASGFGTSREQYF.

This clone was observed many times. V gene TRBV2 combines with J gene TRBJ1-6; 7 nucleotides align to TRBD1. V was clipped by 4 bases and J by 0 bases; unmatched bases: 3. This CDR3 contains 16 residues. Germline V gene sequence: CDR1 SNHLY, CDR2 FYNNEI. DNA of the CDR3: TGTGCCAGCAGTGGAGACAGGGTCTCCTATAATTCACCCCTCCACTTT. It specifies CASSGDRVSYNSPLHF.

The chain employs TRBV10-1 and TRBJ2-1, with 10 bases identical to TRBD2. Germline loops: CDR1 WNHNN, CDR2 SYGVQD (reference sequence). The CDR3 sequence is 15 residues long. With V trimmed by 0 bases and J by 5 bases, 1 base remained unmatched. CDR3 amino acids: CASSESLAGDNEQFF. The DNA of the CDR3 is TGCGCCAGCAGTGAGTCGCTAGCGGGGGACAATGAGCAGTTCTTC.

The V gene is TRBV10-2, the J gene TRBJ2-5, with D unclear. The CDR3 totals 11 residues. Trimming took 4 bases from V and 4 from J, leaving 4 bases between them. Germline V gene sequence: CDR1 WSHSY, CDR2 SAAADI. The CDR3 spells CASSVRETQYF. The DNA for the CDR3 is TGCGCCAGCAGTGTTCGAGAGACCCAGTACTTC.

The chain uses TRBV7-2 and TRBJ2-5; possible D gene TRBD2, 5 bases. CDR3 size: 14 residues. CDR1 is SGHTA, CDR2 FQGNSA, per germline. Trimming shortened V by 5 bases and J by 1 base, and 11 bases separated the two germline ends. CDR3 sequence reads: CASSPDWGQETQYF. CDR3 DNA sequence: TGTGCCAGCAGCCCGGACTGGGGCCAAGAGACCCAGTACTTC. Full variable domain (missing parts from reference TRBV7-2 and TRBJ2-5): GAGVSQSPSNKVTEKGKDVELRCDPISGHTALYWYRQSLGQGLEFLIYFQGNSAPDKSGLPSDRFSAERTGGSVSTLTIQRTQQEDSAVYLCASSPDWGQETQYFGPGTRLLVL.